The 23 T cell receptor beta chains below all came from one sample that was sequenced in a study of blood T cell repertoires in COVID-19. The method was immunoSEQ multiplex PCR; TCRdb's version includes in-frame clones alone and lacks a portion of them. The top ten clones hold around 9.5% of a sample with about 200,000 clones, 84% of them seen once. Sequenced: peripheral blood. Receptors originate from a man between 45 and 60 years old with active or convalescent COVID-19.

The chain links TRBV9 to TRBJ2-7, with 12 bases matching TRBD1. The trim removed 0 bases at V and 5 bases at J, leaving 12 bases unmatched. Germline V gene sequence: CDR1 SGDLS, CDR2 YYNGEE. This CDR3 is built from 18 residues. CDR3 amino acids: CASSVVSSGTGGFNEQYV. The CDR3 DNA reads TGTGCCAGCAGCGTAGTCTCCTCTGGGACAGGGGGCTTCAACGAGCAGTACGTC.

The CDR3 DNA reads as TGTGCCAGCAGCATCCCCGCCGCGGGGTCCCGAAAAAAACTGTTTTTT. Protein: CASSIPAAGSRKKLFF. V gene TRBV2 combines with J gene TRBJ1-4, with D uncertain. The CDR3 has 16 residues. Germline-derived CDR1 and CDR2 are SNHLY and FYNNEI. The germline V and J ends were trimmed by 6 bases and 9 bases, with 23 bases remaining between them. Full variable domain (rest looked up from reference TRBV2 and TRBJ1-4): EPEVTQTPSHQVTQMGQEVILRCVPISNHLYFYWYRQILGQKVEFLVSFYNNEISEKSEIFDDQFSVERPDGSNFTLKIRSTKLEDSAMYFCASSIPAAGSRKKLFFGSGTQLSVL.

This chain joins TRBV28 and TRBJ1-4; 9 bases map to TRBD1. The CDR3 extends over 15 amino acids. CDR1 is MDHEN and CDR2 is SYDVKM in the germline V gene. With V trimmed by 5 bases and J by 11 bases, 12 bases remained unmatched. The DNA of the CDR3 is TGTGCCAGCAGTGCCTCCGGGACAGGGTACGTGAAACTGTTTTTT. Translated, it gives CASSASGTGYVKLFF.

J is TRBJ2-1 and V is TRBV5-6; 7 nucleotides line up with TRBD2. Germline CDR1 is SGHDT and CDR2 is YYEEEE. V lost 6 bases and J lost 4; bases outside the gene matches: 7. CDR3 length equals 14 residues. CDR3 bases: TGTGCCAGCATCCCGCGCGGGAGTTACAATGAGCAGTTCTTC. Residues: CASIPRGSYNEQFF.

This clone showed up just a few times. The V and J genes are TRBV28 and TRBJ2-7; 10 nucleotides align to TRBD2. The V gene end was trimmed by 6 bases and the J gene end by 7 bases; junction bases not matched to a gene: 18. CDR3 size: 17 residues. Looked up from germline, CDR1 is MDHEN and CDR2 is SYDVKM. The CDR3 is CASSQWTVSGGLGEQYV. In DNA form, the CDR3 reads TGTGCCAGCAGCCAATGGACTGTTAGCGGGGGGCTGGGTGAGCAGTACGTC.

The rearrangement joins TRBV18 to TRBJ1-5; unclear D gene. This CDR3 comprises 12 residues. V gave up 3 bases and J gave up 5 bases, with 5 bases separating them. Germline CDR1 is KGHSH and CDR2 is LQKENI. The CDR3 protein is CASSPRDQPQHF. The CDR3 bases are TGTGCCAGCTCACCCCGGGATCAGCCCCAGCATTTT.

The J gene is TRBJ2-1, the V gene TRBV4-1; 9 bases fit TRBD1. With 2 bases clipped from V and 2 bases from J, the junction kept 7 bases outside the gene matches. This CDR3 spans 17 amino acids. CDR1 MGHRA and CDR2 YSYEKL come from the germline V gene. CDR3 sequence reads: CASSQPGRDRAYNEQFF. The CDR3, as DNA: TGCGCCAGCAGCCAACCTGGTCGGGACAGGGCCTACAATGAGCAGTTCTTC.

V usage is TRBV3-1 (or the pseudogene TRBV3-2) and J usage is TRBJ2-1, with 7 positions matching TRBD1. Germline V CDR1 and CDR2: LGHDT, YNNKEL (reference sequence). This CDR3 comprises 16 residues. The trim removed 2 bases at V and 9 bases at J, leaving 13 bases unmatched. The CDR3 loop reads CASSQKGGRTAFEQFF. The DNA of the CDR3 is TGTGCCAGCAGCCAAAAAGGGGGCCGGACAGCCTTTGAGCAGTTCTTC.

The chain is built from TRBV4-1 and TRBJ2-1; D uncertain. In germline, CDR1 is MGHRA, CDR2 YSYEKL. Trimming removed 5 bases at V and 4 bases at J, with 12 bases between. The CDR3 length is 14 residues. The DNA of the CDR3 is TGCGCCAGCAGCTCACCTAGAACTTACAATGAGCAGTTCTTC. Its protein is CASSSPRTYNEQFF.

This chain joins TRBV7-3 and TRBJ2-1; 9 bases are shared with TRBD2. The J segment lost 15 bases and the V segment lost 1 base, leaving 10 bases of the junction unmatched. Germline V gives CDR1 SGHTA, CDR2 FQGTGA. The length of the CDR3 is 14 residues. As DNA, the CDR3 is TGTGCCAGCAGCTTAATCCTAGCGGGAAGTCCGCGGTTCTTC. This gives the protein CASSLILAGSPRFF.

This clone was observed a single time. The chain is built from TRBV21-1 and TRBJ2-7; TRBD1 reflects the table's D call only, with no check against the DNA. TRBV21-1 is a pseudogene. The CDR3 contains 16 residues. CDR3 amino acids: CASSRFRGGGTGEQYF. CDR3 sequence (DNA): TGTGCCAGCAGCCGATTTAGAGGAGGGGGCACGGGCGAGCAGTACTTC.

In regard to this clone: In the same sample, other DNA sequences code for this CDR3. This chain's CDR3 is CASSVATGSYNEQFF. CDR3 in DNA: TGTGCCAGCAGCGTAGCTACAGGCTCCTACAATGAGCAGTTCTTC. The rearrangement uses TRBV9 and TRBJ2-1; D is possibly TRBD1 (5 bases). CDR1 and CDR2 (germline): SGDLS, YYNGEE. The CDR3 runs to 15 residues. V was clipped by 0 bases and J by 0 bases, with 7 bases between them.

The genes are TRBV2 and TRBJ2-7; 8 bases line up with TRBD1. CDR3 length: 14 amino acids. CDR1 SNHLY and CDR2 FYNNEI come from the germline V gene. V lost 0 bases and J lost 7; bases outside the gene matches: 5. DNA for the CDR3: TGTGCCAGCAGTGAAGCGACAGGGGATCCGGAGCAGTACTTC. Translated, it gives CASSEATGDPEQYF.

The chain employs TRBV28 and TRBJ2-7; 8 bases match TRBD2. Germline V gene sequence: CDR1 MDHEN, CDR2 SYDVKM. CDR3 length: 15 amino acids. Losses at the gene ends were 3 bases for V and 3 bases for J; bases not matched to a gene: 7. This CDR3 reads CASSLGGRLLYEQYF. In DNA, the CDR3 is TGTGCCAGCAGTTTGGGCGGGAGGCTACTCTACGAGCAGTACTTC.

This clone has a count of ten or more. This chain links TRBV27 with TRBJ2-3; weak D call: TRBD2 (5 bases). The V gene lost 3 bases and the J gene lost 0 bases, with 10 bases spanning the gap. Germline assignment: CDR1 MNHEY and CDR2 SMNVEV (reference sequence). CDR3 size: 15 residues. DNA for the CDR3: TGTGCCAGCAGTTTCTCTAGCCCAAGCACAGATACGCAGTATTTT. Its translation: CASSFSSPSTDTQYF.

J is TRBJ1-2 and V is TRBV6-5; D might be TRBD1 (5 bases). The CDR3 totals 13 residues. V gave up 5 bases and J gave up 8 bases, with 15 bases separating them. Germline V gene sequence: CDR1 MNHEY, CDR2 SVGAGI. As DNA, the CDR3 is TGTGCCAGCAGTACCCCTCTGGGGCGAGGCTACACCTTC. Encoded protein: CASSTPLGRGYTF.

The rearrangement joins TRBV5-8 to TRBJ1-1, with 8 bases lining up with TRBD1. The germline V gene encodes CDR1 SGHTS and CDR2 YDEGEE. Trimming removed 3 bases from V and 9 bases from J; junction bases left unmatched: 4. The CDR3 extends over 12 amino acids. CDR3 amino acids: CASSSGRGQAFF. The CDR3 coding sequence is TGTGCCAGCAGCTCGGGCAGGGGGCAAGCTTTCTTT.

The V gene is TRBV4-1, the J gene TRBJ1-2, with D perhaps matching TRBD1 (5 bases). The CDR3 loop spans 13 amino acids. Trimming stripped 0 bases from V and 11 bases from J, with 13 bases between. CDR1 and CDR2 (germline): MGHRA, YSYEKL. CDR3 in amino acids: CASSQDFGAYYTF. CDR3 nucleotide sequence: TGCGCCAGCAGCCAAGATTTTGGGGCCTATTACACCTTC.

This chain links TRBV10-3 with TRBJ2-7, with unresolved D. The V end was cut by 6 bases, the J end by 1 base, with 4 bases between. The CDR3 consists of 11 residues. Germline CDR1 and CDR2: ENHRY and SYGVKD. CDR3 in amino acids: CAISNSYEQYV. CDR3 DNA sequence: TGTGCCATCAGCAATTCCTACGAGCAGTACGTC.

CDR3 DNA sequence: TGTGCCAGCTCCCTCTTGAACACTGAAGCTTTCTTT. This encodes CASSLLNTEAFF. The rearrangement links TRBV18 to TRBJ1-1; the D is unclear. CDR3 length: 12 amino acids. Germline V CDR1 and CDR2: KGHSH, LQKENI. Trimming took 6 bases from V and 0 from J, leaving 5 bases between them.

The chain carries TRBV7-2 and TRBJ2-3, with a possible D match to TRBD2 (6 bases). The ends were cut back, 4 bases at V and 0 bases at J, with 20 bases in the middle. Germline-derived CDR1 and CDR2 are SGHTA and FQGNSA. The CDR3 is 18 amino acids. The CDR3 sequence is CASSSTRALGSSTDTQYF. The CDR3 bases are TGTGCCAGCAGCTCGACTAGGGCCCTAGGGTCTAGCACAGATACGCAGTATTTT.

The chain combines TRBV3-1 (or the pseudogene TRBV3-2) with TRBJ1-5; D is ambiguous. The germline gives CDR1 LGHDT, CDR2 YNNKEL (reference sequence). The CDR3 sequence is 15 residues long. The germline V and J ends were trimmed by 4 bases and 6 bases, with 16 bases remaining between them. The CDR3 loop reads CASSPGLGAGQPQHF. The CDR3 DNA reads TGTGCCAGCAGCCCCGGTCTGGGAGCGGGTCAGCCCCAGCATTTT.

V usage is TRBV2 and J usage is TRBJ1-3, with D perhaps TRBD1 (5 bases). The CDR3 loop spans 14 amino acids. The V gene's germline CDR1 is SNHLY and CDR2 FYNNEI. Trimming removed 7 bases from V and 1 base from J, with 11 bases in between. Here the CDR3 DNA reads TGTGCCAGCACTCTCGGGGGTTCTGGAAACACCATATATTTT. It translates to CASTLGGSGNTIYF.